The 24 T cell receptor beta chains listed next were all sequenced from one sample in a study of Graves' ophthalmopathy and Graves' hyperthyroidism. Beta-chain TCR CDR3 regions were amplified from RNA transcripts. Amplification began with first-round RT-PCR using HTBI primers, then second-round multiplex PCR was performed. TCRdb independently ran MiXCR on the multiplex PCR reads; one entry per CDR3 protein. Of 350,000 or so distinct CDR3 sequences listed, 17% are singletons. Sequencing input: peripheral blood. The receptors stem from an adult man with Graves' ophthalmopathy.

This clonotype was counted many times. This chain uses TRBV10-3 with TRBJ1-2, with TRBD1 as a possible D gene (6 bases). V lost 11 bases and J lost 6, with 19 bases in between. This CDR3 spans 13 amino acids. The V gene's germline CDR1 is ENHRY and CDR2 SYGVKD. The DNA for the CDR3 is TGTGCCTCCCACGAGGGGGGTCGGCATGGCTACACCTTC. Protein product: CASHEGGRHGYTF.

There are many counts of this clonotype. V is TRBV6-1 and J is TRBJ2-4; 7 bases map to TRBD1. J lost 2 bases, V lost 6 bases, and 13 bases had no gene match. CDR3 size: 17 residues. Germline CDR1 is MNHNS and CDR2 is SASEGT. DNA of the CDR3: TGTGCCAGCAGAACCGGGACAGTAAGGGGATCCAAAAACATTCAGTACTTC. Protein sequence: CASRTGTVRGSKNIQYF.

The chain couples TRBV5-8 to TRBJ2-5; 7 bases map to TRBD1. Germline V lookup: CDR1 SGHTS, CDR2 YDEGEE. The CDR3 is 15 amino acids. V trimming: 2 bases; J trimming: 3 bases; junction bases outside the gene matches: 7. The CDR3 spells CASSFHRGKEETQYF. CDR3 nucleotides: TGTGCCAGCAGCTTTCACAGGGGTAAAGAAGAGACCCAGTACTTC.

This clonotype was detected ten times or more. The chain combines TRBV5-4 with TRBJ2-7; D perhaps matches TRBD2 (7 bases). The ends were cut back, 0 bases at V and 0 bases at J, with 10 bases in the middle. Per the germline V gene, CDR1 is SGHNT and CDR2 is YYREEE (reference sequence). This CDR3 is 15 amino acids long. The CDR3 coding sequence is TGTGCCAGCAGCTTGGATGCGGGGGCCTCCTACGAGCAGTACTTC. As protein: CASSLDAGASYEQYF.

There are many counts of this clonotype. The V gene is TRBV2, the J gene TRBJ2-6; D is undetermined. CDR3 length equals 15 residues. CDR1 and CDR2 (germline): SNHLY, FYNNEI. V dropped 4 bases and J dropped 2 bases, with 9 bases sitting between them. CDR3 nucleotides: TGTGCCAGCAGTGTTAGCTGGGCTGGGGCCAACGTCCTGACTTTC. It encodes CASSVSWAGANVLTF.

CDR3 protein: CASSSRVGEAFF. The CDR3 bases are TGTGCCAGTAGTAGTCGAGTGGGTGAAGCTTTCTTT. The V call is TRBV19, the J call TRBJ1-1; D is unclear. V dropped 4 bases and J dropped 7 bases, with 10 bases sitting between them. This CDR3 region has 12 residues. Germline V gene sequence: CDR1 LNHDA, CDR2 SQIVND (reference sequence).

This clonotype came up many times. The chain joins TRBV6-1 to TRBJ2-2; tentative D call: TRBD1 (5 bases). There are 13 residues in the CDR3. The ends were cut back, 10 bases at V and 4 bases at J, with 13 bases in the middle. Per the germline V gene, CDR1 is MNHNS and CDR2 is SASEGT. CDR3 DNA sequence: TGTGCCATCCTGACAAGGGGCACCGGGGAGCTGTTTTTT. Translation gives CAILTRGTGELFF.

This clonotype showed up just a few times. V and J are TRBV27 and TRBJ1-2, with D perhaps matching TRBD1 (5 bases). This CDR3 spans 13 amino acids. CDR1 and CDR2 from the germline V gene are MNHEY and SMNVEV (reference sequence). V lost 6 bases to trimming and J lost 9 bases, with 17 bases between them. The chain's CDR3 is CASRAGDYGSYTF. The CDR3 DNA is TGTGCCAGCAGGGCGGGGGATTATGGAAGCTACACCTTC.

This clonotype occurred many times. The V gene is TRBV30, the J gene TRBJ1-6; TRBD1 aligns across 9 bases. CDR1 and CDR2 (germline): GTSNPN, SVGIG (reference sequence). V was clipped by 3 bases and J by 7 bases; unmatched bases: 10. The CDR3 is made up of 16 amino acids. CDR3 nucleotide sequence: TGTGCCTGGAGGGGCGGGACAGGGCGTAAAAATTCACCCCTCCACTTT. It codes for CAWRGGTGRKNSPLHF.

This clonotype was seen at least ten times. The chain couples TRBV20-1 to TRBJ1-1, with D possibly matching TRBD1 (5 bases). V lost 4 bases and J 3 bases, leaving 9 bases between the germline ends. Germline assignment: CDR1 DFQATT and CDR2 SNEGSKA (reference sequence). The CDR3 is made up of 12 amino acids. CDR3 in DNA: TGCAGTGCTAAGGAGGGGTACACTGAAGCTTTCTTT. It is translated as CSAKEGYTEAFF.

This clonotype was found a few times. The rearrangement links TRBV27 to TRBJ2-7, with D hard to call. Trimming left V 0 bases short and J 0 bases short, with 3 bases between. There are 13 residues in the CDR3. Germline CDR1 reads MNHEY; CDR2 reads SMNVEV (reference sequence). The CDR3: CASSLSISYEQYF. CDR3 DNA: TGTGCCAGCAGTTTATCGATCTCCTACGAGCAGTACTTC.

This clonotype occurred many times. This rearrangement joins TRBV6-5 to TRBJ1-6; D is undetermined. The CDR3 extends over 14 amino acids. Germline V gene lookup returns CDR1 MNHEY and CDR2 SVGAGI. V gave up 1 base and J gave up 5 bases, with 6 bases separating them. The CDR3 loop is CASSYLGNNSPLHF. The CDR3 region has the DNA TGTGCCAGCAGTTACTTAGGCAATAATTCACCCCTCCACTTT.

The table lists this clonotype with a count of one. Since a much larger clone is just one base distant, this may be a read error. The rearrangement links TRBV18 to TRBJ2-7; a possible D gene is TRBD1 (7 bases). Germline values: CDR1 KGHSH, CDR2 LQKENI. With 6 bases removed from V and 6 bases from J, the gap between germline ends came to 18 bases. CDR3 length: 14 residues. The CDR3 bases are TGTGCCAGCTCCCCCGGGACAGAGGAGGGCGAGCAGTACTTC. It codes for CASSPGTEEGEQYF.

This clonotype occurred many times. The DNA for the CDR3 is TGTGCCAGCAGCTTGGCTGGGACAGACTCCTGGGGCACTGAAGCTTTCTTT. Protein product: CASSLAGTDSWGTEAFF. The rearrangement links TRBV5-6 to TRBJ1-1, with 7 bases aligning to TRBD1. Germline CDR1 reads SGHDT; CDR2 reads YYEEEE. There are 17 residues in the CDR3. With 0 bases clipped from V and 4 bases from J, the junction kept 12 bases outside the gene matches.

J is TRBJ2-5 and V is TRBV19; TRBD1 matches at 8 bases. This CDR3 comprises 16 residues. With V trimmed by 5 bases and J by 1 base, 9 bases remained unmatched. The V gene's germline CDR1 is LNHDA and CDR2 SQIVND (reference sequence). CDR3 coding DNA: TGTGCCAGTAGTCCGCTACAGGGGGGATCCCAAGAGACCCAGTACTTC. Translating it yields CASSPLQGGSQETQYF.

This clonotype came up many times. V and J are TRBV20-1 and TRBJ2-3, with 8 bases fitting TRBD1. J was trimmed by 5 bases and V by 3 bases; bases with no gene match: 7. CDR3 length: 14 residues. The germline V gene encodes CDR1 DFQATT and CDR2 SNEGSKA (reference sequence). This chain's CDR3 is CSARAGGFVDTQYF. DNA for the CDR3: TGCAGTGCTAGGGCAGGGGGCTTTGTAGATACGCAGTATTTT.

Many counts were recorded for this clonotype. The chain recombines TRBV20-1 with TRBJ2-7, with D possibly TRBD2 on 6 matching bases. The CDR3 runs 14 residues. Between the trimmed V and J ends, which lost 6 bases and 5 bases, there was a span of 20 bases. Germline V gene lookup returns CDR1 DFQATT and CDR2 SNEGSKA (reference sequence). The CDR3, as DNA: TGCAGTGCCCGGGACCCGCGCGGGGCCGACGAGCAGTACTTC. It yields the protein CSARDPRGADEQYF.

V usage is TRBV6-5 and J usage is TRBJ1-2, with a possible D match to TRBD1 (6 bases). The CDR3 is made up of 13 amino acids. Trimming took 2 bases from V and 6 from J, leaving 10 bases between them. Germline CDR1 and CDR2: MNHEY and SVGAGI. The chain's CDR3 is CASSYAGGDGYTF. In nucleotides, the CDR3 is TGTGCCAGCAGTTACGCGGGGGGCGATGGCTACACCTTC.

This clonotype occurred many times. The chain links TRBV7-8 to TRBJ2-6; possibly TRBD1 for D (5 bases). Per the germline V gene, CDR1 is SGHVS and CDR2 is FQNEAQ. This CDR3 is 18 amino acids long. V was trimmed by 0 bases and J by 1 base, leaving 13 bases between them. The chain's CDR3 is CASSLAPGIRSGANVLTF. CDR3 nucleotide sequence: TGTGCCAGCAGCTTAGCGCCAGGGATTCGATCTGGGGCCAACGTCCTGACTTTC.

Remarks on this clonotype: A single base separates this from a much larger clone, so it may be a read error. The chain uses TRBV6-4 and TRBJ2-2; D uncertain. The V gene lost 7 bases and the J gene lost 4 bases, with 13 bases spanning the gap. The germline V gene has CDR1 MRHNA and CDR2 SNTAGT. The CDR3 contains 14 residues. CDR3 in amino acids: CASKLTASTGELFF. The CDR3 DNA sequence: TGTGCCAGCAAACTCACCGCGAGCACCGGGGAGCTGTTTTTT.

This chain connects TRBV12-3 or TRBV12-4 to TRBJ2-7, with TRBD2 identical over 9 bases. The CDR3 contains 15 residues. V lost 5 bases to trimming and J lost 4 bases; unmatched junction nucleotides: 9. Here the CDR3 reads CASSQGSGSRYEQYF. CDR3 coding DNA: TGTGCCAGCAGTCAGGGTAGCGGGAGCCGTTACGAGCAGTACTTC.

This clonotype came up many times. Written as DNA, the CDR3 is TGCAGTGCTAGTCTCGGGGGGGCCGGGGAGACCCAGTACTTC. As protein: CSASLGGAGETQYF. This sequence joins TRBV20-1 and TRBJ2-5, with 8 bases that match TRBD2. J gave up 5 bases and V 3 bases, and 8 bases lay outside the gene matches. The CDR3 is made up of 14 amino acids. Germline V CDR1 and CDR2: DFQATT, SNEGSKA (reference sequence).

This clonotype was recorded at least ten times. The chain uses TRBV5-6 and TRBJ1-2; a possible D gene is TRBD1 (6 bases). Germline loops: CDR1 SGHDT, CDR2 YYEEEE. Deletions cut 3 bases from V and 2 bases from J, with 17 bases between. This CDR3 spans 16 amino acids. The DNA for the CDR3 is TGTGCCAGCAGCTCTGATCTCCGGGACAAGAACTATGGCTACACCTTC. This sequence encodes CASSSDLRDKNYGYTF.

The V and J genes are TRBV7-2 and TRBJ1-6; the D is unclear. This CDR3 has 15 amino acids. Germline V gene data show CDR1 as SGHTA and CDR2 as FQGNSA. Trimming stripped 1 base from V and 7 bases from J, with 11 bases between. CDR3 sequence: CASSLGISQNSPLHF. CDR3 bases: TGTGCCAGCAGCTTAGGAATCAGTCAAAATTCACCCCTCCACTTT.